This T cell receptor (beta chain) emerged from a study of cytomegalovirus exposure and HLA in healthy donors (dated by TCRdb to 2016 to 2017). Background for the entire study: An earlier analysis of more than 550 of the donors reported 276 Gb of sequence data and around 120 million unique TCR beta sequences obtained from around 180 million T cells. An early release that covered 640 HLA-typed donors contained approximately 300 gigabases of sequencing data and around 85 million unique TCR sequences. Among the 398 genotyped donors, 81% belonged to the genetic ancestry cluster associated with self-reported Caucasian donors. The study aimed to test whether signatures of past pathogen exposure could be identified by cataloging public T cell receptors. The study used immunosequencing to profile the T cell repertoires of 670 or so subjects and linked those repertoires to cytomegalovirus serostatus. A separate validation cohort of approximately 130 different subjects was used in addition to the 666-subject first cohort. The study combined high-throughput TCR immunosequencing, statistical association of individual TCRs with disease status, and machine learning to predict cytomegalovirus infection status. To study patterns of TCR occurrence, a later analysis re-analyzed previously published TCR beta repertoires from 600 to 750 donors and added high-resolution HLA genotyping. In the later analysis, no new phenotypic data were used to find candidate immune exposures; instead, reliance was placed on TCR beta sequences and their occurrence across donors. In an earlier analysis of roughly 580 of the donors, high-throughput TCR beta sequencing was used to judge whether each TCR beta V gene segment behaved as functional or pseudogenic. Donor age, sex, ethnicity and CMV serostatus were compiled together with the repertoire data. A later genetic analysis took genome-wide SNP genotypes for about three fifths of the 666 donors and used that subset as a discovery cohort. All discovery cohort repertoires had been generated using a single sequencing platform. HLA typing included class I and class II loci at four-digit resolution. Typing coverage varied by locus: about 620-630 donors for A, B, C, DRB1 and DQB1; around 560 for DQA1; 600 to 610 for DPA1; roughly 470 for DPB1. Four to six DR-DQ haplotypes were handled as single units for association and clustering, since linkage in the cohort was strong. Across 398 genotyped donors of the cohort, an average of about 240,000 unique TCR beta nucleotide sequences per donor were sequenced, and around 19% of those sequences were non-productive. Findings and caveats that apply to the study as a whole: A cluster of highly shared sequence variants was judged likely to represent a technical artifact of the sequencing pipeline. The study listed 164 TCR beta chains as associated with cytomegalovirus. Compared with the 666-donor mean, donors in an Asian-associated ancestry cluster had fewer N-insertions in productive TCRs, according to a later genetic analysis. The earlier analysis of 587 of the donors excluded over 15 rarely observed V segments, including chromosome 9 orphons, because counts were too low. CMV serostatus was the only immune exposure information available for the cohort. In a later analysis, HLA-associated TCR beta chains were found to be more clonally expanded and to have lower generation probabilities than equally common non-associated chains. Because the 87-base-pair reads could not distinguish some IMGT-functional V segments, including TRBV6-2 and TRBV6-3, those segments were excluded. Assigning TCR associations to individual alleles was difficult when HLA alleles, especially DR and DQ, strongly co-occurred. It was suggested by the authors that the approach could potentially be generalized to other disease states and immunological phenotypes. Most TCR sequences were seen in very few donors, while some public TCRs were found in many individuals. A further reported finding was that TCR beta sequences accurately predicted the HLA-A and HLA-B alleles for most subjects in the first cohort. A few of the identified cytomegalovirus-associated TCR beta chains were confirmed in vitro to be specific for cytomegalovirus antigens. Cytomegalovirus status was reported to be diagnosed by the classifier with high specificity and sensitivity in both the original and validation cohorts. An earlier analysis of approximately 540 of the donors showed that most TCR beta V segments appeared in productive rearrangements either about 90% or about 30% of the time, which broadly matched IMGT annotations. A later analysis found that TCR association rates varied across HLA loci, with DRB1 alleles showing the most associated TCRs and HLA-C alleles the fewest. A later analysis associated 15,000 or so TCR beta sequences with specific HLA alleles at a false discovery rate of 0.05. Because HLA typing was missing for some donors at each locus, association tests included only the typed subset. An association between a missense DCLRE1C variant and V-gene and J-gene trimming of TCR beta chains was found in a later genetic analysis and replicated in an independent cohort. Several of the top co-occurrence clusters appeared to be linked to parvovirus B19, influenza, CMV and Epstein-Barr virus, according to a later analysis. Linkage disequilibrium might explain the correlated functional status among segregating V segments, but an unknown experimental factor could not be excluded. The cohort was sequenced for TCR beta chains only, and without alpha or paired-chain data the features that could be detected were limited. In a later analysis, most CMV-associated TCR beta chains were found to appear HLA-restricted, with HLA associations seemingly driven largely by CMV exposure. Presence/absence analyses assumed roughly uniform sequencing depth across donors, an assumption that may not hold.

Library creation used the immunoSEQ multiplex PCR assay. For the multiplex PCR, a mixture combining 60 forward primers for TCR Vbeta segments and 13 reverse primers for TCR Jbeta segments was used. A multiplex PCR assay on genomic DNA amplified the CDR3 region of rearranged TCR beta genes. Amplified TCR beta libraries were sequenced as 87-base-pair reads on the Illumina HiSeq System. From the authors' description of their analysis: Across the 500 to 850 repertoires, a later analysis counted tens of millions of unique TCR beta chains, 9.5 million to 13 million of which were shared by at least two donors. Raw reads were error-corrected and collapsed into unique sequences by a nearest-neighbor algorithm in which closely related sequences were merged to remove PCR and sequencing errors. CDR3 sequences were aligned to IMGT reference sequences to assign V, D and J gene segments. For a sequence to be retained, a match of at least six nucleotides was required to both a V gene segment and a J gene segment. A rearrangement counted as productive if the CDR3 had no stop codons and remained in frame with V and J, and every other rearrangement counted as non-productive. CDR3 was defined by IMGT convention, running from the second conserved V-encoded cysteine to the conserved J-encoded phenylalanine. The earlier analysis of about 610 of the donors excluded any sequence lacking an unambiguous match to a single V gene segment. An earlier analysis of approximately 590 of the donors classified V segments as functional when productive rearrangements were above 56.7% and as segregating when the standard deviation between donors was above 5%. To diagnose cytomegalovirus status from the catalog of TCR beta chain sequences, a statistical classification framework was built. V and J gene assignment, in a later analysis, came from comparing TCR nucleotide sequences with IMGT/GENE-DB human TR gene sequences. The TCRdist pipeline was used in a later analysis to assign CDR3 sequences and most-parsimonious VDJ recombination scenarios. In a later analysis, each TCR beta chain was defined by its CDR3 amino acid sequence together with its V-gene family, and reads lacking a unique V-gene family were excluded. In a later analysis, fewer than 600 highly shared, low-generation-probability nucleotide sequences were removed to address suspected cross-contamination and a sequencing artifact. In a later analysis, a clonal expansion index for each public chain was calculated from normalized within-repertoire ranks of inferred template counts. In a later analysis, generation probabilities were computed with a VDJ recombination model fitted to out-of-frame rearrangements, and the resulting probabilities were checked against IGoR. In a later analysis, TCR-TCR, TCR-HLA and TCR-CMV co-occurrence was scored with hypergeometric tests, and a repertoire-size bias correction was applied to TCR pairs. False discovery rates were estimated in a later analysis by permuting HLA or CMV assignments 20 times. In a later analysis, co-occurring TCRs were grouped using DBSCAN, and TCRdist sequence similarity was added for clustering within HLA-allele-positive subsets. Repertoires with fewer than 30,000 or more than 120,000 public chains, plus five repertoires with anomalous nucleotide sharing, were excluded from co-occurrence clustering. Drawn from immuneACCESS, this table holds only the in-frame rearrangements with V and J called that TCRdb kept. Clones are partly lost; checked studies trace under half to an unresolved V gene and leave the rest unexplained. V, J and clone size reflect that table, while D and trimming were determined from the DNA. In this sample the table shows approximately 150,000 clones, 60% to 80% of which occur a single time. The ten biggest clones cover roughly 1.4% of the sample.

As to this clone: What this receptor recognizes is not known. Base qualities are missing; no much larger clone stands one base away.

The CDR3 numbers 14 residues from cysteine through phenylalanine. Of all the DNA, just the CDR3 is kept, 42 bases in frame from base 1. For this chain, trimming is 4 bases at the V end and 10 bases at the J end, and the number of junction bases without a gene match is 4. As encoded in the germline V gene, CDR1 is SGHTA while CDR2 is FQGNSA. The cohort comprised some 700 healthy bone marrow donors. Cohort members were all nominally healthy when sampled, although unrecorded immune exposures were likely present. The donor was CMV seronegative and was included in the group of 352 seronegative cohort members. Each donor provided a peripheral blood sample, and peripheral blood mononuclear cells were used for TCR beta sequencing. Genomic DNA extraction from the blood cell samples was performed with the Qiagen DNeasy Blood Extraction Kit.

The chain uses TRBV7-2 and TRBJ1-4, with 12 bases matching TRBD1. This receptor was identified in a man aged 55 to 69 in good health and CMV-seronegative. Material: PBMCs. Here is the DNA: TGTGCCAGCAGCTCAGGGACAGGGGGCGTAAAACTGTTTTTT. It translates to CASSSGTGGVKLFF. The full variable domain, with segments outside the CDR3 supplied by the reference TRBV7-2 and TRBJ1-4 proteins, appears as GAGVSQSPSNKVTEKGKDVELRCDPISGHTALYWYRQSLGQGLEFLIYFQGNSAPDKSGLPSDRFSAERTGGSVSTLTIQRTQQEDSAVYLCASSSGTGGVKLFFGSGTQLSVL.